Listed below are T cell receptor beta chains from one sample, sequenced in a study of shared clonotypes between healthy human individuals. TCRdb's table, derived via immunoSEQ multiplex PCR, lists solely in-frame clones and lacks some. The sample carries more than 2 million clones, roughly 93% recorded once. The sequenced sample was naive CD8+ T cells from PBMCs. These receptors came from a man between 18 and 29 years old in good health. Some clones in this sample may be carry-over from other donors' samples. The CDR3 runs from the conserved cysteine through the conserved F or W. The D gene is left open where the match is weak. Where a row states a size, it is once, few, many or the class of an expanded clone; other rows omit it.

v_gene: TRBV10-3
abundance: -
d_gene: -
j_gene: TRBJ1-1
CDR3aa: CAINTGTANTEAFF
CDR3nt: TGTGCCATCAATACGGGGACGGCTAACACTGAAGCTTTCTTT

v_gene: TRBV9
abundance: -
d_gene: -
j_gene: TRBJ1-1
CDR3aa: CASSEEFSGTEAFF
CDR3nt: TGTGCCAGCAGCGAGGAGTTTAGTGGCACTGAAGCTTTCTTT

v_gene: TRBV5-4
abundance: -
d_gene: TRBD1
j_gene: TRBJ2-1
CDR3aa: CASSFSRGEQFF
CDR3nt: TGTGCCAGCAGCTTTTCCAGGGGGGAGCAGTTCTTC

v_gene: TRBV9
abundance: -
d_gene: -
j_gene: TRBJ1-2
CDR3aa: CASSVELECGYTF
CDR3nt: TGTGCCAGCAGCGTAGAGTTAGAATGTGGCTACACCTTC

v_gene: TRBV28
abundance: -
d_gene: -
j_gene: TRBJ1-1
CDR3aa: CASSFRMNTEAFF
CDR3nt: TGTGCCAGCAGTTTCAGGATGAACACTGAAGCTTTCTTT

v_gene: TRBV15
abundance: -
d_gene: TRBD1
j_gene: TRBJ2-7
CDR3aa: CATSRVGQGSEQYF
CDR3nt: TGTGCCACCAGCAGAGTGGGACAGGGAAGCGAGCAGTACTTC

v_gene: TRBV19
abundance: -
d_gene: -
j_gene: TRBJ1-5
CDR3aa: CASSIVTGNFRFSNQPQHF
CDR3nt: TGTGCCAGTAGTATAGTAACAGGGAATTTTAGGTTTAGCAATCAGCCCCAGCATTTT

v_gene: TRBV18
abundance: -
d_gene: TRBD2
j_gene: TRBJ2-1
CDR3aa: CASSPPSGNNEQFF
CDR3nt: TGTGCCAGCTCACCGCCTAGCGGGAACAATGAGCAGTTCTTC

v_gene: TRBV25-1
abundance: -
d_gene: -
j_gene: TRBJ1-2
CDR3aa: CASSESDRSGYTF
CDR3nt: TGTGCCAGCAGTGAATCCGACAGGTCCGGCTACACCTTC

v_gene: TRBV5-1
abundance: once
d_gene: -
j_gene: TRBJ2-7
CDR3aa: CASSSTFGLDEQYF
CDR3nt: TGCGCCAGCAGCTCCACTTTCGGGTTGGACGAGCAGTACTTC

v_gene: TRBV7-2
abundance: -
d_gene: TRBD2
j_gene: TRBJ2-7
CDR3aa: CASSLGAGTSFYEQYF
CDR3nt: TGTGCCAGCAGCTTAGGAGCCGGGACTAGCTTCTACGAGCAGTACTTC

v_gene: TRBV15
abundance: -
d_gene: -
j_gene: TRBJ1-6
CDR3aa: CATRQELNNSPLHF
CDR3nt: TGTGCCACGAGACAGGAGTTAAATAATTCACCCCTCCACTTT

v_gene: TRBV27
abundance: -
d_gene: -
j_gene: TRBJ2-3
CDR3aa: CASSRIGDTQYF
CDR3nt: TGTGCCAGCAGTAGAATAGGAGATACGCAGTATTTT

v_gene: TRBV11-3
abundance: -
d_gene: -
j_gene: TRBJ2-5
CDR3aa: CASSPDRGIQETQYF
CDR3nt: TGTGCCAGCAGCCCCGACCGGGGGATTCAAGAGACCCAGTACTTC

v_gene: TRBV30
abundance: few
d_gene: -
j_gene: TRBJ1-2
CDR3aa: CAWIRGYGYTF
CDR3nt: TGTGCCTGGATACGAGGGTATGGCTACACCTTC

v_gene: TRBV7-2
abundance: -
d_gene: -
j_gene: TRBJ1-2
CDR3aa: CASRRLGEHGYTF
CDR3nt: TGTGCCAGCCGACGTTTAGGGGAACATGGCTACACCTTC

v_gene: TRBV7-9
abundance: -
d_gene: -
j_gene: TRBJ2-5
CDR3aa: CASSLGMAETQYF
CDR3nt: TGTGCCAGCAGCCTCGGGATGGCGGAGACCCAGTACTTC